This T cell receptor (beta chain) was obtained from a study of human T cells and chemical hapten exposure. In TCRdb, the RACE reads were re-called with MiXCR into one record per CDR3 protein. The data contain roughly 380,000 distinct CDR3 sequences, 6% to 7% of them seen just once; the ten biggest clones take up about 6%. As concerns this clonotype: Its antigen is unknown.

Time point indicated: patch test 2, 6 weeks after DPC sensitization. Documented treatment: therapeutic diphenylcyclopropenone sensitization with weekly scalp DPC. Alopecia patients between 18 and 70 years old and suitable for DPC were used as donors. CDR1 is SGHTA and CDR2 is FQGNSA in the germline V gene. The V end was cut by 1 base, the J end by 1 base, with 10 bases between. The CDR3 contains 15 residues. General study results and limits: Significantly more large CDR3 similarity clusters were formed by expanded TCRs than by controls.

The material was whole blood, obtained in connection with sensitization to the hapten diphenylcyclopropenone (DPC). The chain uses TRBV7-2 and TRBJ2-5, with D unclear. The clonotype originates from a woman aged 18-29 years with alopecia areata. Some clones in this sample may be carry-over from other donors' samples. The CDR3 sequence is CASSLEVPVQETQYF. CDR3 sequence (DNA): TGTGCCAGCAGCTTAGAGGTACCGGTCCAAGAGACCCAGTACTTC.